The rows below give T cell receptor beta chains drawn from one sample of a study of blood T cell repertoires in COVID-19. Clones were read by immunoSEQ multiplex PCR, and TCRdb kept only the in-frame ones, dropping some. The table lists about 230,000 clones, 80% to 90% of them singletons. Source material: peripheral blood. Source of these receptors: a man in his fifties or sixties with COVID-19, enrolled during active disease. Each CDR3 is given with its conserved first and last residue. The D gene is left open where the match is weak. Clone size is given for some rows only: seen once, a few or many times, or a class if the clone is expanded.

-	TRBV24-1	TRBJ1-1	-	CATSFLRRWDTEAFF	TGTGCCACCAGTTTTTTACGCAGGTGGGACACTGAAGCTTTCTTT
-	TRBV9	TRBJ1-2	-	CASSGAGRNYGYTF	TGTGCCAGCAGCGGAGCCGGGAGAAACTATGGCTACACCTTC
-	TRBV9	TRBJ1-5	-	CASSTQGWPYQPQHF	TGTGCCAGCAGCACACAGGGATGGCCCTATCAGCCCCAGCATTTT
-	TRBV4-2	TRBJ2-5	TRBD1	CASSQERGRIETQYF	TGTGCCAGCAGCCAAGAAAGGGGGCGCATAGAGACCCAGTACTTC
-	TRBV27	TRBJ2-7	TRBD2	CASSLWSGLAVNEQYF	TGTGCCAGCAGTTTATGGTCGGGACTAGCGGTAAACGAGCAGTACTTC
-	TRBV2	TRBJ2-2	TRBD1	CASRRTGGAGGELFF	TGTGCCAGCAGAAGGACAGGGGGCGCGGGTGGGGAGCTGTTTTTT
few	TRBV5-1	TRBJ2-3	-	CASSYRSRAAPGTDTQYF	TGCGCCAGCAGCTACCGCAGCCGAGCGGCCCCCGGCACAGATACGCAGTATTTT
once	TRBV5-6	TRBJ2-1	-	CASSLAGYEQFF	TGTGCCAGCAGCTTGGCAGGGTATGAGCAGTTCTTC
-	TRBV30	TRBJ2-1	TRBD2	CAWSVSTSGYNEQFF	TGTGCCTGGAGTGTAAGTACTAGCGGTTACAATGAGCAGTTCTTC
-	TRBV19	TRBJ1-4	-	CASRSLGQNEKLFF	TGTGCCAGTAGATCCCTAGGACAAAATGAAAAACTGTTTTTT
-	TRBV6-5	TRBJ1-6	-	CASSPKGVVDWNF	TGTGCCAGCAGTCCAAAAGGGGTGGTTGATTGGAACTTT
-	TRBV19	TRBJ1-5	TRBD1	CASSIATGSGNQPQHF	TGTGCCAGTAGTATCGCGACAGGGTCGGGCAATCAGCCCCAGCATTTT
once	TRBV19	TRBJ2-1	TRBD2	CASSSTASGRYEQFF	TGTGCCAGTAGTAGTACGGCTAGCGGGAGGTATGAGCAGTTCTTC
-	TRBV7-2	TRBJ2-5	-	CASSSPGPQETQYF	TGTGCCAGCAGCTCCCCTGGGCCCCAAGAGACCCAGTACTTC
-	TRBV6-4	TRBJ2-2	-	CASSPGMNTGELFF	TGTGCCAGCAGTCCGGGGATGAACACCGGGGAGCTGTTTTTT
once	TRBV2	TRBJ1-1	-	CASSELASEAFF	TGTGCCAGCAGTGAATTAGCTTCTGAAGCTTTCTTT
-	TRBV7-7	TRBJ2-2	-	CASSQGPSRGTGELFF	TGTGCCAGCAGCCAAGGGCCCTCACGGGGCACCGGGGAGCTGTTTTTT
once	TRBV6-5	TRBJ2-4	TRBD1	CASSYTGQGYIQYF	TGTGCCAGCAGTTACACAGGACAGGGCTACATTCAGTACTTC
few	TRBV18	TRBJ2-7	TRBD1	CASSRGTGEYEQYF	TGTGCCAGCTCCCGCGGGACAGGGGAGTACGAGCAGTACTTC
-	TRBV19	TRBJ2-7	-	CATSGTSVYEQYF	TGTGCCACGTCCGGGACAAGTGTCTACGAGCAGTACTTC
-	TRBV19	TRBJ1-5	-	CASSTDGGNRNQPQHF	TGTGCCAGTAGTACCGACGGAGGAAATCGCAATCAGCCCCAGCATTTT
-	TRBV28	TRBJ1-2	TRBD1	CASSFSTGGNYGYTF	TGTGCCAGCAGTTTCTCGACAGGGGGCAACTATGGCTACACCTTC
-	TRBV6-5	TRBJ2-1	-	CASSYSSNEQFF	TGTGCCAGCAGTTACTCGAGCAATGAGCAGTTCTTC
-	TRBV12-3/TRBV12-4	TRBJ2-7	-	CASRKQGGQYF	TGTGCCAGCAGGAAACAGGGCGGGCAGTACTTC
-	TRBV6-5	TRBJ1-6	TRBD1	CASKRGGGNSPLHF	TGTGCCAGCAAAAGAGGGGGCGGTAATTCACCCCTCCACTTT
-	TRBV11-3	TRBJ2-1	TRBD1	CASSMTGNNEQFF	TGTGCCAGCAGCATGACAGGGAACAATGAGCAGTTCTTC
-	TRBV19	TRBJ1-1	TRBD1	CASSIEPLVRTGGITEAFF	TGTGCCAGTAGTATAGAACCCCTAGTCCGGACAGGGGGCATCACTGAAGCTTTCTTT
-	TRBV5-4	TRBJ2-1	TRBD2	CASSLAGGGRSYNEQFF	TGTGCCAGCAGCTTAGCTGGGGGGGGTAGATCCTACAATGAGCAGTTCTTC
once	TRBV25-1	TRBJ2-3	-	CASSEATDTQYF	TGTGCCAGCAGTGAGGCCACAGATACGCAGTATTTT
-	TRBV7-2	TRBJ2-3	TRBD1	CASSSLQGATDTQYF	TGTGCCAGCAGCTCTTTACAGGGGGCCACAGATACGCAGTATTTT
-	TRBV3-1/TRBV3-2	TRBJ1-1	TRBD1	CASSQEKDRGIEAFF	TGTGCCAGCAGCCAAGAAAAGGACAGGGGAATTGAAGCTTTCTTT
-	TRBV6-2/TRBV6-3	TRBJ2-7	TRBD1	CASSRGQGYEQYF	TGTGCCAGCAGTCGCGGACAGGGCTACGAGCAGTACTTC
-	TRBV11-2	TRBJ2-3	TRBD2	CASSLSPGRTSGTDTQYF	TGTGCCAGCAGCTTATCTCCGGGGAGGACTAGCGGGACAGATACGCAGTATTTT
few	TRBV6-5	TRBJ1-2	-	CASRAGNYGYTF	TGTGCCAGCAGGGCAGGGAACTATGGCTACACCTTC
-	TRBV6-5	TRBJ2-7	TRBD1	CATFDRGLYEQYF	TGTGCCACCTTCGACAGGGGGCTGTACGAGCAGTACTTC